These 10 T cell receptor beta chains were sequenced from one sample in a study of blood T cells in healthy people across ages. Sample-barcoded 5' priming and a J-beta primer mix drove a second PCR of about 6 to 12 cycles. TCRdb ran MiXCR on the 5' RACE reads and lists one entry per CDR3 protein. The sample lists 800,000 to 1,300,000 distinct CDR3 sequences; less than 25% were seen once. These same records also appear under a second study, on T cells of mothers and their children.

Sequencing was done on a sample of blood. These receptors were taken from a girl aged 2 to 10 in good health.

The chain employs TRBV7-9 and TRBJ2-7; TRBD1 agrees at 8 bases. The V and J ends lost 3 bases and 3 bases, in that order; junction bases with no gene match: 7. The CDR3 covers 15 residues. From germline, CDR1 is SEHNR and CDR2 FQNEAQ (reference sequence). CDR3: CASSFRGQGIYEQYF. For the CDR3, the DNA is TGTGCCAGCAGCTTCCGAGGACAGGGAATCTACGAGCAGTACTTC.

V and J are TRBV12-3 or TRBV12-4 and TRBJ2-5, with D maybe TRBD1 (5 bases). The V and J ends lost 1 base and 5 bases respectively, with 11 bases between them. The CDR3 runs 14 residues. For the CDR3, the DNA is TGTGCCAGCAGTTTAGGTTCAGGGTTGGAGACCCAGTACTTC. Translation: CASSLGSGLETQYF.

In its sample, this clonotype was seen a few times. The V and J genes are TRBV4-3 and TRBJ2-5; possibly TRBD1 or TRBD2 for D (6 bases each). The germline V and J ends were trimmed by 0 bases and 4 bases, with 9 bases remaining between them. The CDR3 runs to 14 residues. Per germline, CDR1 LGHNA and CDR2 YSLEER. The CDR3: CASSQEWGAETQYF. In DNA form, the CDR3 reads TGCGCCAGCAGCCAAGAATGGGGGGCAGAGACCCAGTACTTC.

V gene TRBV29-1 combines with J gene TRBJ2-1, with D uncertain. The CDR3 has 12 amino acids. Trimming removed 3 bases from V and 9 bases from J, with 12 bases in between. Germline V CDR1 and CDR2: SQVTM, ANQGSEA. The CDR3 is CSVEPLEIEQFF. The CDR3 coding sequence is TGCAGCGTTGAGCCGTTGGAGATTGAGCAGTTCTTC.

The chain carries TRBV21-1 and TRBJ2-5; the D call in the table, TRBD1, was not verified against the DNA. TRBV21-1 is a known pseudogene. There are 15 residues in the CDR3. CDR3 coding DNA: TGTGCCAGCAGCAAAGCCAGGACAGGGGGAGAGACCCAGTACTTC. Protein product: CASSKARTGGETQYF.

This clonotype turned up a few times. This chain uses TRBV5-1 with TRBJ2-3; 8 bases are a match to TRBD2. Trimming took 7 bases from V and 3 from J; bases not matched to a gene: 4. Germline CDR1 and CDR2: SGHRS and YFSETQ. The CDR3 extends over 13 amino acids. The CDR3 here is CASEAGATDTQYF. CDR3 DNA sequence: TGCGCCAGCGAAGCGGGGGCAACAGATACGCAGTATTTT.

The chain joins TRBV28 to TRBJ1-2; D gene unclear. This CDR3 is built from 15 residues. CDR1 is MDHEN and CDR2 is SYDVKM in the germline V gene. V was cut by 5 bases and J by 6 bases, with 19 bases left in between. CDR3: CASSPSWRSGNGYTF. The DNA of the CDR3 is TGTGCCAGCAGTCCCAGCTGGAGGTCGGGAAATGGCTACACCTTC.

The rearrangement links TRBV12-3 or TRBV12-4 to TRBJ2-5; 7 bases are a match to TRBD1. V lost 5 bases to trimming and J lost 6 bases; unmatched junction nucleotides: 15. CDR3 size: 16 residues. CDR3 sequence reads: CASSPTPGQQQQTQYF. CDR3 bases: TGTGCCAGCAGTCCCACACCGGGACAGCAACAACAGACCCAGTACTTC.

This clonotype was seen a handful of times. This sequence joins TRBV7-2 and TRBJ2-7, with TRBD1 identical over 10 bases. CDR3 length: 15 residues. Germline V gene sequence: CDR1 SGHTA, CDR2 FQGNSA. J lost 0 bases, V lost 4 bases, and 3 bases had no gene match. The CDR3 here is CASSSGQGNSYEQYF. Written as DNA, the CDR3 is TGTGCCAGCAGCTCGGGACAGGGGAACTCCTACGAGCAGTACTTC.

The V and J genes are TRBV5-1 and TRBJ1-1; D uncertain. Germline assignment: CDR1 SGHRS and CDR2 YFSETQ. V lost 4 bases to trimming and J lost 0 bases, with 13 bases between them. The CDR3 is 15 amino acids. The CDR3 spells CASSQTWELNTEAFF. CDR3 in DNA: TGCGCCAGCAGCCAGACCTGGGAGCTGAACACTGAAGCTTTCTTT.